This TCR beta chain was recovered during a study of blood T cell repertoires in COVID-19. Turning to the study itself: Sample material is recorded as cDNA or gDNA derived from T cells, B-cell-depleted T cells, or PBMCs.

The repertoire was sequenced with immunoSEQ multiplex PCR; TCRdb's copy has only in-frame clones and lacks some. There are around 50,000 clones in the sample; more than 75% occur only once, and around 4.5% lies in the top ten. Germline-derived CDR1 and CDR2 are SNHLY and FYNNEI. With 7 bases clipped from V and 1 base from J, the junction kept 6 bases outside the gene matches. There are 14 residues in the CDR3. V usage is TRBV2 and J usage is TRBJ2-5, with 7 nucleotides matching TRBD1. Sequencing was done on a sample of peripheral blood. This clonotype was sampled from a man aged 35-49 years with active COVID-19. The CDR3 nucleotides read TGTGCCAGCAAACCGGGACAGATCCAAGAGACCCAGTACTTC. It codes for CASKPGQIQETQYF.